One and the same sample provided the 4 T cell receptor beta chains below, sequenced in a study of cytomegalovirus exposure and HLA in healthy donors. 13 Jbeta primers and 60 Vbeta primers were used for the PCR. Sequencing used immunoSEQ multiplex PCR; TCRdb keeps in-frame clones, though not all of them. Here the sample spans more than 110,000 clones, about 70% being singletons. Sequenced material: PBMCs. These receptor sequences come from a man in his late teens or twenties in good health and CMV-seronegative.

V and J are TRBV7-8 and TRBJ1-1; perhaps TRBD1 as D (5 bases). Trimming removed 5 bases at V and 3 bases at J, with 16 bases between. Looked up from germline, CDR1 is SGHVS and CDR2 is FQNEAQ. CDR3 size: 15 residues. As DNA, the CDR3 is TGTGCCAGCAGCCCAGGGCTCCCGGGCTACACTGAAGCTTTCTTT. It codes for CASSPGLPGYTEAFF.

The chain couples TRBV27 to TRBJ2-7, with TRBD1 identical over 11 bases. V dropped 1 base and J dropped 5; count of bases not matched to a gene: 1. Per germline, CDR1 MNHEY and CDR2 SMNVEV (reference sequence). This CDR3 has 14 amino acids. CDR3 bases: TGTGCCAGCAGTTTATTGGGACAGGGGGACGAGCAGTACTTC. Translated: CASSLLGQGDEQYF.

This sequence joins TRBV5-5 and TRBJ2-7, with D perhaps TRBD1 (6 bases). The germline V and J ends were trimmed by 1 base and 1 base, with 18 bases remaining between them. Germline lookup yields CDR1 SGHKS and CDR2 YYEKEE (reference sequence). CDR3 size: 17 residues. The CDR3 region is CASSLQIGQTISYEQYF. The CDR3 DNA sequence: TGTGCCAGCAGCTTGCAGATCGGACAGACGATTTCCTACGAGCAGTACTTC.

The J gene is TRBJ2-4, the V gene TRBV11-2; no reliable D call. Germline V gives CDR1 SGHAT, CDR2 FQNNGV. Trimming took 5 bases from V and 7 from J, leaving 6 bases between them. The CDR3 covers 11 residues. The CDR3 DNA follows: TGTGCCAGCAGCCGACTTAACATTCAGTACTTC. Translation: CASSRLNIQYF.